One and the same sample provided the 21 T cell receptor beta chains below, sequenced in a study of regulatory T cells in long-lasting Graves disease (dated by TCRdb to the early 2020s). Receptor libraries were prepared by multiplex PCR. The sample was run on an Illumina HiSeq 4000. CDR3 regions were amplified by Arm-PCR with iRepertoire HTBI primers to construct TCR beta libraries. TCRdb ran its own pipeline on the public reads, namely fastp trimming at Q25 and MiXCR clone calling, and kept in-frame beta chains. Duplicate CDR3 protein sequences are folded into a single record with the most common DNA and genes. The sample table contains around 510,000 distinct CDR3 sequences; only one count was recorded for less than 25% of them. The ten largest make up 7.8% of the sample. According to the study, the label for this sample's time point signals: persistent/refractory GD, antithyroid drugs over 5 years with positive TRAb. RNA was extracted from PBMCs in TRIzol for both TCR sequencing and RNA sequencing.

This specimen consisted of peripheral blood mononuclear cells (PBMCs), obtained when the disease was refractory, from a patient treated with antithyroid drugs. The source is a female donor with Graves disease.

The V and J genes are TRBV7-3 and TRBJ2-1; no reliable D call. V lost 1 base, J lost 7 bases, and 14 bases lay in between. CDR3 length equals 15 residues. CDR1 and CDR2 from the germline V gene are SGHTA and FQGTGA. This chain's CDR3 is CASSLSVTAHNEQFF. The CDR3 DNA reads as TGTGCCAGCAGCTTAAGCGTAACAGCGCATAATGAGCAGTTCTTC.

This clonotype was observed many times. The rearrangement links TRBV2 to TRBJ1-4; TRBD1 agrees at 8 bases. The CDR3 contains 14 residues. Trimming cost V 5 bases and J 7 bases; bases outside gene matches: 6. CDR1 is SNHLY and CDR2 is FYNNEI in the germline V gene. The CDR3: CASSTRTGREKLFF. In DNA form, the CDR3 reads TGTGCCAGCAGTACGCGGACAGGGCGTGAAAAACTGTTTTTT.

At least ten counts were recorded for this clonotype. This sequence joins TRBV11-2 and TRBJ1-1, with TRBD1 as a possible D gene (6 bases). The CDR3 is made up of 14 amino acids. CDR1 is SGHAT, CDR2 FQNNGV, per germline. V lost 5 bases, J lost 11 bases, and 21 bases lay in between. In DNA, the CDR3 is TGTGCCAGCAGCGAATTGATTGAGGCAGGGGTTGCTTTCTTT. Its translation is CASSELIEAGVAFF.

This rearrangement joins TRBV24-1 to TRBJ2-1; D uncertain. CDR1 and CDR2 (germline): KGHDR, SFDVKD. Trimming cost V 5 bases and J 0 bases, with 4 bases left between them. CDR3 length: 13 amino acids. The CDR3 DNA reads TGTGCCACCAGTGTGGGCTCCTACAATGAGCAGTTCTTC. Its protein is CATSVGSYNEQFF.

This clonotype was seen many times. The rearrangement joins TRBV20-1 to TRBJ2-7; no reliable D call. Germline V gene sequence: CDR1 DFQATT, CDR2 SNEGSKA (reference sequence). The CDR3 is 12 amino acids. Trimming took off 8 bases at V and 4 bases at J, with 15 bases between the two ends. CDR3 nucleotide sequence: TGCAGTCATACCATCCCCGCGTACGAGCAGTACTTC. Translating it yields CSHTIPAYEQYF.

The chain combines TRBV30 with TRBJ2-7; the match to TRBD2 covers 7 bases. After removal of 3 bases from V and 0 bases from J, the junction contained 8 bases not matched to a gene. CDR3 size: 15 residues. The germline gives CDR1 GTSNPN, CDR2 SVGIG (reference sequence). In nucleotides, the CDR3 is TGTGCCTGGAGCACCGGGACTACAAACTCCTACGAGCAGTACTTC. Its protein is CAWSTGTTNSYEQYF.

There are many counts of this clonotype. V usage is TRBV13 and J usage is TRBJ2-2; 8 positions match TRBD2. The V and J ends lost 0 bases and 7 bases, in that order; junction bases with no gene match: 10. The germline V gene has CDR1 PRHDT and CDR2 FYEKMQ (reference sequence). The CDR3 runs 17 residues. In DNA form, the CDR3 reads TGTGCCAGCAGCTTAGGCGGCGGGGGGAAGTTTGACGGGGAGCTGTTTTTT. Translation gives CASSLGGGGKFDGELFF.

The chain is built from TRBV18 and TRBJ2-6, with TRBD1 as a possible D gene (5 bases). The CDR3 runs 20 residues. Looked up from germline, CDR1 is KGHSH and CDR2 is LQKENI. V was clipped by 2 bases and J by 1 base, with 21 bases between them. Written as DNA, the CDR3 is TGTGCCAGCTCACCAAAAACACAGGTTCCGTTTGGGTCTGGGGCCAACGTCCTGACTTTC. Residues: CASSPKTQVPFGSGANVLTF.

This clonotype was seen only a few times. The rearrangement links TRBV6-1 to TRBJ1-5, with D unresolved. The CDR3 loop spans 13 amino acids. Trimming removed 6 bases at V and 4 bases at J, with 10 bases between. Germline V gene data show CDR1 as MNHNS and CDR2 as SASEGT. The CDR3 reads CASRVDRNQPQHF. The CDR3 DNA reads as TGTGCCAGCAGGGTGGACCGAAATCAGCCCCAGCATTTT.

This clonotype appeared many times. This sequence joins TRBV28 and TRBJ2-5; no clear D gene. Per germline, CDR1 MDHEN and CDR2 SYDVKM. CDR3 size: 15 residues. Trimming took off 3 bases at V and 2 bases at J, with 13 bases between the two ends. CDR3 protein: CASSFGLSSQETQYF. Here the CDR3 DNA reads TGTGCCAGCAGTTTTGGCCTCTCCTCTCAAGAGACCCAGTACTTC.

Ten or more counts support this clonotype. The chain uses TRBV11-2 and TRBJ2-5; the D is unclear. Deletions cut 4 bases from V and 3 bases from J, with 15 bases between. The CDR3 is 15 amino acids. Germline V lookup: CDR1 SGHAT, CDR2 FQNNGV. The CDR3 is CASSSPPPKEETQYF. Written as DNA, the CDR3 is TGTGCCAGCAGCTCCCCGCCCCCGAAGGAAGAGACCCAGTACTTC.

The rearrangement uses TRBV27 and TRBJ2-7; D is undetermined. Looked up from germline, CDR1 is MNHEY and CDR2 is SMNVEV (reference sequence). The CDR3 spans 16 residues. Trimming took off 6 bases at V and 0 bases at J, with 18 bases between the two ends. The CDR3 DNA reads TGTGCCAGCAGGTCGGATATGGGCTCCTTCTCCTACGAGCAGTACTTC. Its protein is CASRSDMGSFSYEQYF.

This clonotype was detected only a few times. This chain links TRBV4-3 with TRBJ1-1, with TRBD1 as a possible D gene (5 bases). Germline lookup yields CDR1 LGHNA and CDR2 YSLEER. The ends were cut back, 3 bases at V and 11 bases at J, with 19 bases in the middle. The CDR3 contains 14 residues. The CDR3 sequence: CASSQSQDRVGAFF. The CDR3, as DNA: TGCGCCAGCAGCCAGTCACAGGACCGGGTTGGGGCTTTCTTT.

This clonotype was picked up many times. The chain is built from TRBV28 and TRBJ1-1, with 7 bases identical to TRBD1. Per the germline V gene, CDR1 is MDHEN and CDR2 is SYDVKM. The CDR3 loop spans 14 amino acids. V was clipped by 5 bases and J by 0 bases; unmatched bases: 3. The CDR3 reads CASSGTDMNTEAFF. CDR3 nucleotides: TGTGCCAGCAGTGGGACAGACATGAACACTGAAGCTTTCTTT.

V and J are TRBV5-1 and TRBJ2-7; 7 nucleotides align to TRBD2. This CDR3 has 14 residues. CDR1 and CDR2 from the germline V gene are SGHRS and YFSETQ. Unmatched junction bases numbered 7, after V lost 4 bases and J lost 3 bases. CDR3: CASSPRDYNYEQYF. For the CDR3, the DNA is TGCGCCAGCAGCCCCCGGGACTACAACTACGAGCAGTACTTC.

The V and J genes are TRBV3-1 and TRBJ2-7, with D perhaps TRBD1 (5 bases). Germline-derived CDR1 and CDR2 are LGHDT and YNNKEL (reference sequence). There are 14 residues in the CDR3. The V and J ends lost 0 bases and 7 bases respectively, with 13 bases between them. CDR3 nucleotides: TGTGCCAGCAGCCAAGATTTCACAGGCTTTGAGCAGTACTTC. This codes for CASSQDFTGFEQYF.

Comments on this clonotype: A much more abundant neighbour one base away suggests this may be a read error. This sequence joins TRBV11-1 and TRBJ2-5, with no clear D. In germline, CDR1 is SGHAT, CDR2 FQDESV (reference sequence). This CDR3 is 16 amino acids long. V was trimmed by 5 bases and J by 1 base, leaving 17 bases between them. The CDR3 nucleotides read TGTGCCAGCAGCCCACTTGAGTCTAAGCTCCAAGAGACCCAGTACTTC. Translation gives CASSPLESKLQETQYF.

This clonotype was recorded at least ten times. J is TRBJ1-5 and V is TRBV27; tentatively, D is TRBD1 (5 bases). Germline V CDR1 and CDR2: MNHEY, SMNVEV (reference sequence). This CDR3 is built from 15 residues. V shed 7 bases and J shed 1 base, with 14 bases lying between them. The CDR3 DNA follows: TGTGCCAGCAACCCCGCGGGACGAAGCAATCAGCCCCAGCATTTT. It specifies CASNPAGRSNQPQHF.

This clonotype was found many times. CDR3 amino acids: CASSLSVLAGANEQYF. The CDR3 region has the DNA TGTGCCAGCAGTTTATCTGTCCTAGCGGGAGCCAACGAGCAGTACTTC. The chain uses TRBV27 and TRBJ2-7, with 10 bases lining up with TRBD2. Per germline, CDR1 MNHEY and CDR2 SMNVEV (reference sequence). This CDR3 is built from 16 residues. After removal of 0 bases from V and 5 bases from J, the junction contained 7 bases not matched to a gene.

The genes are TRBV4-1 and TRBJ1-4; D not certain. V lost 0 bases and J lost 0, with 11 bases in between. CDR3 length: 17 residues. Germline lookup yields CDR1 MGHRA and CDR2 YSYEKL. The CDR3 loop is CASSQDGFPATNEKLFF. The CDR3 bases are TGCGCCAGCAGCCAAGATGGATTCCCCGCAACTAATGAAAAACTGTTTTTT.

The CDR3 DNA sequence: TGCGCCAGCGCAGGGTTGTGGACTGAAGCTTTCTTT. Its translation is CASAGLWTEAFF. This chain uses TRBV10-2 with TRBJ1-1; the D gene is possibly TRBD1 (5 bases). This CDR3 region has 12 residues. Germline V lookup: CDR1 WSHSY, CDR2 SAAADI. The V gene lost 8 bases and the J gene lost 5 bases, with 12 bases spanning the gap.